This passage covers 3 T cell receptor beta chains from one sample sequenced in a study of blood T cell repertoires in COVID-19. Data came from immunoSEQ multiplex PCR; TCRdb stores just in-frame clones and leaves some out. The sample carries 130,000 to 150,000 clones, 84% recorded once. Input material: peripheral blood. The receptors derive from an elderly woman in a cohort sampled during active or convalescent COVID-19.

The CDR3 spells CASSLAFRYGYTF. DNA of the CDR3: TGTGCCAGCAGCTTAGCGTTCCGCTATGGCTACACCTTC. The chain recombines TRBV7-2 with TRBJ1-2; D call uncertain. V lost 0 bases and J 4 bases, leaving 6 bases between the germline ends. The CDR3 consists of 13 residues. The germline V gene encodes CDR1 SGHTA and CDR2 FQGNSA.

The gene calls are TRBV28 and TRBJ1-2; possibly TRBD1 for D (5 bases). Germline V CDR1 and CDR2: MDHEN, SYDVKM. Trimming took off 6 bases at V and 0 bases at J, with 11 bases between the two ends. The CDR3 runs to 14 residues. CDR3 amino acids: CASRTVPANYGYTF. Written as DNA, the CDR3 is TGTGCCAGCAGGACAGTTCCAGCTAACTATGGCTACACCTTC.

This rearrangement joins TRBV12-3 or TRBV12-4 to TRBJ1-2; possibly TRBD1 for D (5 bases). The CDR3 loop spans 12 amino acids. The V and J ends lost 5 bases and 2 bases respectively, with 6 bases between them. The CDR3 bases are TGTGCCAGCAGTCGGACAAACTATGGCTACACCTTC. Translating it yields CASSRTNYGYTF.